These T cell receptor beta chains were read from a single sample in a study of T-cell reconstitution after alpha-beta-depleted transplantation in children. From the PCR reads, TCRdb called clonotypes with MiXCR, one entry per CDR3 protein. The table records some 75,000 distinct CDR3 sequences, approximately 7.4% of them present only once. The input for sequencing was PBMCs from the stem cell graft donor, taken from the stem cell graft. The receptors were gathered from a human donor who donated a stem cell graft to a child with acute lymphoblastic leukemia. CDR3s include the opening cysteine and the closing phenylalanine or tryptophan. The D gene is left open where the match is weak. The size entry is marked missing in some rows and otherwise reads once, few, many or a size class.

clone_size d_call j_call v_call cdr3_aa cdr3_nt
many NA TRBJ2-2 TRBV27 CASWGADTGELFF TGTGCCAGCTGGGGGGCAGACACCGGGGAGCTGTTTTTT
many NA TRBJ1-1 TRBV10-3 CAISDRGRENTEAFF TGTGCCATCAGTGACAGGGGAAGGGAGAACACTGAAGCTTTCTTT
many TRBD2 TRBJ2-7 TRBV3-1 CASSQEPAGDYEQYF TGTGCCAGCAGCCAAGAGCCAGCGGGAGACTACGAGCAGTACTTC
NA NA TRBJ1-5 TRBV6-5 CASGRGVSNQPQHF TGTGCCAGCGGTAGGGGTGTGAGCAATCAGCCCCAGCATTTT
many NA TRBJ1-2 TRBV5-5 CASSLVRGYGYTF TGTGCCAGCAGCTTGGTTCGGGGCTATGGCTACACCTTC
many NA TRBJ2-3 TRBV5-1 CASNPTLGGAGDTQYF TGCGCCAGCAATCCTACTCTGGGGGGCGCGGGAGATACGCAGTATTTT
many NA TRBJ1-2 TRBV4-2 CASSQALGSYLGYTF TGTGCCAGCAGCCAAGCTTTGGGATCCTATCTTGGCTACACCTTC
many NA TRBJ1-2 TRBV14 CASSQDQRGDYYGYTF TGTGCCAGCAGCCAAGATCAAAGGGGCGATTACTATGGCTACACCTTC
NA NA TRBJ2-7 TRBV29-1 CSVEDRSYEQYF TGCAGCGTTGAAGATCGCTCCTACGAGCAGTACTTC
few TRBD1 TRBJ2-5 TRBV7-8 CASSLASGTGSETQYF TGTGCCAGCAGCTTAGCTTCCGGGACAGGCTCAGAGACCCAGTACTTC
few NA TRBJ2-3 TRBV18 CASSPPVGTSSTDTQYF TGTGCCAGCTCACCACCGGTGGGAACTTCTAGCACAGATACGCAGTATTTT
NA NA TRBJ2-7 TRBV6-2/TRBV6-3 CASSLTGTDYEQYF TGTGCCAGCAGTCTAACAGGGACCGATTACGAGCAGTACTTC
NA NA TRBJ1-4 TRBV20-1 CSAPIGGEKLFF TGCAGTGCCCCCATTGGTGGCGAAAAACTGTTTTTT
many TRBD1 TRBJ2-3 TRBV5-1 CASSIQGDSTDTQYF TGCGCCAGCAGCATACAGGGGGACAGCACAGATACGCAGTATTTT
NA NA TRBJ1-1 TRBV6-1 CASTRGQMNTEAFF TGTGCCAGCACCCGAGGACAGATGAACACTGAAGCTTTCTTT
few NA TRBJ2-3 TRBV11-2 CASSFVHTDTQYF TGTGCCAGCAGCTTCGTACACACAGATACGCAGTATTTT
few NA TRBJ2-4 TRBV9 CASSVVPGSDIQYF TGTGCCAGCAGCGTAGTTCCAGGATCGGACATTCAGTACTTC
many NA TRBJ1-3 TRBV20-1 CSAVTSGNTIYF TGCAGTGCGGTTACTTCGGGAAACACCATATATTTT
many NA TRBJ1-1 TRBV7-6 CASSQALDTEAFF TGTGCCAGCAGCCAAGCCTTGGACACTGAAGCTTTCTTT
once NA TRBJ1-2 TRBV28 CASSLVITYGYTF TGTGCCAGCAGTTTAGTCATAACCTATGGCTACACCTTC
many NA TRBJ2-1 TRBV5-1 CASSSGTLSYNEQFF TGCGCCAGCAGCTCAGGGACACTCTCCTACAATGAGCAGTTCTTC
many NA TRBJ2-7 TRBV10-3 CAISEGQPYEQYF TGTGCCATCAGTGAGGGACAGCCCTACGAGCAGTACTTC
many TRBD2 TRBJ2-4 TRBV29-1 CSVQGLAGTKNIQYF TGCAGCGTTCAGGGACTAGCGGGAACCAAAAACATTCAGTACTTC
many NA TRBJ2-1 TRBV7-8 CASSLVGGLEQFF TGTGCCAGCAGCTTAGTCGGGGGTCTTGAGCAGTTCTTC